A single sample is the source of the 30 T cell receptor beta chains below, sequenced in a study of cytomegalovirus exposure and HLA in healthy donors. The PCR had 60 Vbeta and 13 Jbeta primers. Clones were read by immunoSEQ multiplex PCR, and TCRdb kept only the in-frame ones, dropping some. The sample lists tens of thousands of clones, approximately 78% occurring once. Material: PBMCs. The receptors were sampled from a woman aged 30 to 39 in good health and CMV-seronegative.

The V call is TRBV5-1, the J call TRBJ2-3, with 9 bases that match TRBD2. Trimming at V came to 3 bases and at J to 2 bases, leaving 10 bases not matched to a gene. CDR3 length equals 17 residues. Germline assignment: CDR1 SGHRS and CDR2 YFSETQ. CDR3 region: CASSWGLAITHTDTQYF. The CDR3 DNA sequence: TGCGCCAGCAGCTGGGGACTAGCTATAACCCACACAGATACGCAGTATTTT.

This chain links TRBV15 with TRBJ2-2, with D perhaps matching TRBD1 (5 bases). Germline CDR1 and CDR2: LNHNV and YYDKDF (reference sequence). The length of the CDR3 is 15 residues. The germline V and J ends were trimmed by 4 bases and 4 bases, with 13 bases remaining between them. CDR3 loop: CATSIGQRVTGELFF. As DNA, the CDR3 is TGTGCCACCAGCATCGGACAAAGGGTCACCGGGGAGCTGTTTTTT.

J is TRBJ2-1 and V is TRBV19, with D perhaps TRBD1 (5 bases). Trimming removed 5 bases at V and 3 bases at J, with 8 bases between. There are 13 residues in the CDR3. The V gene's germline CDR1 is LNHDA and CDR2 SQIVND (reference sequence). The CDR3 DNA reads TGTGCCAGTAGTCACGGACACTACAATGAGCAGTTCTTC. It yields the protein CASSHGHYNEQFF. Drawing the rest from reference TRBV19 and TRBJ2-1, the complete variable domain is DGGITQSPKYLFRKEGQNVTLSCEQNLNHDAMYWYRQDPGQGLRLIYYSQIVNDFQKGDIAEGYSVSREKKESFPLTVTSAQKNPTAFYLCASSHGHYNEQFFGPGTRLTVL.

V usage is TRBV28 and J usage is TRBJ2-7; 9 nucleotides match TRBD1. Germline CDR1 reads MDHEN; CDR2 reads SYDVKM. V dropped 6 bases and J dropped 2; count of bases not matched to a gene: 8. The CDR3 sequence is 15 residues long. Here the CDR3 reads CASSTSGTGTYEQYF. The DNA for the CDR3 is TGTGCCAGCAGCACCTCCGGGACAGGGACCTACGAGCAGTACTTC.

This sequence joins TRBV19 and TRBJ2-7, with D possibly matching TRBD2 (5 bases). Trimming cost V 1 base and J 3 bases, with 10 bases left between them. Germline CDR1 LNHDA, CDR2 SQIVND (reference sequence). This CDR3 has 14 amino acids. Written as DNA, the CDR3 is TGTGCCAGTAGTATAGGCGGGTTGAGCTACGAGCAGTACTTC. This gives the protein CASSIGGLSYEQYF.

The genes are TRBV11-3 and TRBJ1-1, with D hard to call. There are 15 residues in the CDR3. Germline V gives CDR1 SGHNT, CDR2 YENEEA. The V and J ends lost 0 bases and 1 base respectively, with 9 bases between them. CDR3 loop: CASSLDGQENTEAFF. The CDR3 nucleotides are TGTGCCAGCAGCTTAGATGGGCAGGAGAACACTGAAGCTTTCTTT.

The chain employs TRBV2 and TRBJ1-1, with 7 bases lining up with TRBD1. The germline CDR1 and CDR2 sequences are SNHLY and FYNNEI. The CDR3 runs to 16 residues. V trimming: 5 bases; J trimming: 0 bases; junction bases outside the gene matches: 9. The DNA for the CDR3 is TGTGCCAGCAGTTACCTGACAGGGTCCATGAACACTGAAGCTTTCTTT. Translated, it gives CASSYLTGSMNTEAFF.

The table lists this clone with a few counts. The CDR3 is CSVRDRGNYGYTF. CDR3 sequence (DNA): TGCAGCGTTCGGGACAGGGGTAACTATGGCTACACCTTC. The V and J genes are TRBV29-1 and TRBJ1-2, with TRBD1 matching 10 bases. The germline CDR1 and CDR2 sequences are SQVTM and ANQGSEA. This CDR3 region has 13 residues. The V gene end was trimmed by 5 bases and the J gene end by 1 base; junction bases not matched to a gene: 1.

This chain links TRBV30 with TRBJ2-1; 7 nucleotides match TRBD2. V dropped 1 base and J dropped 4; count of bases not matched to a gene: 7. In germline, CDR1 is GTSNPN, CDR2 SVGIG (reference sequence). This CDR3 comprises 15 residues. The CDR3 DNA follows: TGTGCCTGGAGTGCCGGGACTACGGGTTACAATGAGCAGTTCTTC. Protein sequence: CAWSAGTTGYNEQFF.

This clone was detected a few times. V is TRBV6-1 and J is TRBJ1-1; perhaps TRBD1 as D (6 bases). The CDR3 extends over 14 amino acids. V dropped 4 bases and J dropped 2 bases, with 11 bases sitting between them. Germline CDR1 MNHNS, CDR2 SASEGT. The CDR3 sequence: CASSAQTGNTEAFF. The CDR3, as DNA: TGTGCCAGCAGTGCCCAGACAGGAAACACTGAAGCTTTCTTT.

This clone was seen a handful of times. The CDR3, as DNA: TGTGCCAGCAGCGCCCGACAGGGGGCCGACTACGAGCAGTACTTC. Translated, it gives CASSARQGADYEQYF. The chain recombines TRBV5-6 with TRBJ2-7; TRBD1 agrees at 10 bases. Germline assignment: CDR1 SGHDT and CDR2 YYEEEE. Trimming cost V 4 bases and J 3 bases; bases outside gene matches: 7. This CDR3 is 15 amino acids long.

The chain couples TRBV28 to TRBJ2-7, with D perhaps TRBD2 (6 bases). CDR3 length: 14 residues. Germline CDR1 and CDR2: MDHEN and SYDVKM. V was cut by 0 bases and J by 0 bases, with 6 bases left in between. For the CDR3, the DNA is TGTGCCAGCAGTTTATGGGGGGGCTCCTACGAGCAGTACTTC. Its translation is CASSLWGGSYEQYF.

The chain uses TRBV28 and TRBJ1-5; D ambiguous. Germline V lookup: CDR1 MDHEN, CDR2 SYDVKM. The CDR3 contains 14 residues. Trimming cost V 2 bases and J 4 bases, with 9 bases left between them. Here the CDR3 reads CASSLEQVNQPQHF. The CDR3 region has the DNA TGTGCCAGCAGTTTAGAGCAGGTAAATCAGCCCCAGCATTTT.

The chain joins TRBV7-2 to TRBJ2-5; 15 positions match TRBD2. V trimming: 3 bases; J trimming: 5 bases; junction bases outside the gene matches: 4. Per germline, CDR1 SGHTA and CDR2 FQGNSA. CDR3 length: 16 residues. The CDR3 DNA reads TGTGCCAGCAGCTTGGAAGGACTAGCGGGGGGGGAGACCCAGTACTTC. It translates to CASSLEGLAGGETQYF.

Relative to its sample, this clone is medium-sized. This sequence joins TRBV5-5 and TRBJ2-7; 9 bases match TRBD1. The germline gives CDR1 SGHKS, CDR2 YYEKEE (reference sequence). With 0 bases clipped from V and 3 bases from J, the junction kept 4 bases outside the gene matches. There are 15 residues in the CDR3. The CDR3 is CASSLENRGLYEQYF. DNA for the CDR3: TGTGCCAGCAGCTTGGAGAACAGGGGGCTCTACGAGCAGTACTTC.

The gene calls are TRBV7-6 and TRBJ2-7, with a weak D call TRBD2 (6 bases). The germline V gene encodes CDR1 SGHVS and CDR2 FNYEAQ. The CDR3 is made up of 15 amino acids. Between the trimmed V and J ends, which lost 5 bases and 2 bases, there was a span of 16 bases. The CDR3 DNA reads TGTGCCAGCAGCAATCGGCGGGACCGTCCCTACGAGCAGTACTTC. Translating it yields CASSNRRDRPYEQYF.

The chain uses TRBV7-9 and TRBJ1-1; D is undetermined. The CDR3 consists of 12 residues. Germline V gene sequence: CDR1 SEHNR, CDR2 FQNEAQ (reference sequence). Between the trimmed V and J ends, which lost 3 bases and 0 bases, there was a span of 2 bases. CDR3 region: CASSFMNTEAFF. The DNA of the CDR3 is TGTGCCAGCAGCTTTATGAACACTGAAGCTTTCTTT.

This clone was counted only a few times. CDR3 bases: TGTGCCAGCAGTGCGGGGCGGGACCCCTCTTTGGGCAATGAGCAGTTCTTC. This encodes CASSAGRDPSLGNEQFF. V usage is TRBV6-1 and J usage is TRBJ2-1, with a weak D call TRBD2 (6 bases). Germline V CDR1 and CDR2: MNHNS, SASEGT. The CDR3 is 17 residues long. The V gene lost 4 bases and the J gene lost 6 bases, with 22 bases spanning the gap.

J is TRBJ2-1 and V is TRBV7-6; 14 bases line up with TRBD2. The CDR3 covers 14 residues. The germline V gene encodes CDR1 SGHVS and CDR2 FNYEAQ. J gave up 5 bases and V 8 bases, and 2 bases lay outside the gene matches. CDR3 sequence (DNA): TGTGCCAGCGAGGGACTAGCGGGGGACAATGAGCAGTTCTTC. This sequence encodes CASEGLAGDNEQFF.

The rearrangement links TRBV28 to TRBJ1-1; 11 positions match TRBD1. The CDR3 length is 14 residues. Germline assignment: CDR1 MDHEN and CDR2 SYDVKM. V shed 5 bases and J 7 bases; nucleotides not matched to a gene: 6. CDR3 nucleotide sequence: TGTGCCAGCAGTGCTGGGGACAGGGGGAATGAAGCTTTCTTT. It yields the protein CASSAGDRGNEAFF.

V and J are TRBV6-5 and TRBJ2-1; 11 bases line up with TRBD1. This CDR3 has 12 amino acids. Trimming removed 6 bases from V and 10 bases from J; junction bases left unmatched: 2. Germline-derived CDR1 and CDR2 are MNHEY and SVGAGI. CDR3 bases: TGTGCCAGCAGCCGGACAGGGGGCGAGCAGTTCTTC. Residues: CASSRTGGEQFF.

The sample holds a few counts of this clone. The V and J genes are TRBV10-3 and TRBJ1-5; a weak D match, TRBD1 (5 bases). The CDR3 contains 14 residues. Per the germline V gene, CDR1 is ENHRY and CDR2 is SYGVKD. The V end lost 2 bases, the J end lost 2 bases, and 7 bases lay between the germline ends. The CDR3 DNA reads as TGTGCCATCAGTGAGGGGGCCGGCAATCAGCCCCAGCATTTT. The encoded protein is CAISEGAGNQPQHF.

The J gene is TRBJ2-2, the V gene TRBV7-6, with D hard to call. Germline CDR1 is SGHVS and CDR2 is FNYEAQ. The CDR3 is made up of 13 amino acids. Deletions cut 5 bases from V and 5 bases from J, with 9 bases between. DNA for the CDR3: TGTGCCAGCAGCCCTAGTAGAACCGGGGAGCTGTTTTTT. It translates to CASSPSRTGELFF.

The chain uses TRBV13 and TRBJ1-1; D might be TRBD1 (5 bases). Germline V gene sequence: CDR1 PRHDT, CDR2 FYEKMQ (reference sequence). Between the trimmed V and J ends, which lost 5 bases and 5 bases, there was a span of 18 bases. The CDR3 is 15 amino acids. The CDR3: CASSLLAGVGTEAFF. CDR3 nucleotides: TGTGCCAGCAGCCTATTGGCGGGGGTAGGGACTGAAGCTTTCTTT.

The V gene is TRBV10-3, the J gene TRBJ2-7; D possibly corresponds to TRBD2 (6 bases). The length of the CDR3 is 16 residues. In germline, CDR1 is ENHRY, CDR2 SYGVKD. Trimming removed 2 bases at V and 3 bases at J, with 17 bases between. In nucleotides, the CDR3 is TGTGCCATCAGTGAGGGGAGACTAGGGAGGAACTACGAGCAGTACTTC. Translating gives CAISEGRLGRNYEQYF.

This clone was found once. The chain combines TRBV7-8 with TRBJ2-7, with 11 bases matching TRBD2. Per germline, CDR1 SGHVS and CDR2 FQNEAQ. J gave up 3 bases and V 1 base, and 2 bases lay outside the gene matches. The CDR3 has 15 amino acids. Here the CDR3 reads CASSLELAGDYEQYF. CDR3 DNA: TGTGCCAGCAGCTTAGAACTAGCGGGAGACTACGAGCAGTACTTC. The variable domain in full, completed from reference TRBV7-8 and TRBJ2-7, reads GAGVSQSPRYKVAKRGQDVALRCDPISGHVSLFWYQQALGQGPEFLTYFQNEAQLDKSGLPSDRFFAERPEGSVSTLKIQRTQQEDSAVYLCASSLELAGDYEQYFGPGTRLTVT.

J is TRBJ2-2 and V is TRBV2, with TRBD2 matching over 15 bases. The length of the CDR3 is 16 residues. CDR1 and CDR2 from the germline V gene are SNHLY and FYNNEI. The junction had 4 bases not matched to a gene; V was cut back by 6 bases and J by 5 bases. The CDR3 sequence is CASRTGLAGGTGELFF. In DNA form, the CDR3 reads TGTGCCAGCAGGACGGGACTAGCGGGGGGAACCGGGGAGCTGTTTTTT.

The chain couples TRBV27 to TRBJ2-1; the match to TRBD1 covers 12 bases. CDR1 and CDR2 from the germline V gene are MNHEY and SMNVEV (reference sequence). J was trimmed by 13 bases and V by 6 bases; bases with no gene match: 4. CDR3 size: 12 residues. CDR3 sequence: CASRTGTGGQFF. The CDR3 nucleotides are TGTGCCAGCAGGACCGGGACAGGGGGCCAGTTCTTC.

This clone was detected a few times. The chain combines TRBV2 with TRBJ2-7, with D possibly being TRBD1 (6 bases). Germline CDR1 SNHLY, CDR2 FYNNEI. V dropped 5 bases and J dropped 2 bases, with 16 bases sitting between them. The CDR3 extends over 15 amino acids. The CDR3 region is CASSQQGKDPYEQYF. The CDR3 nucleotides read TGTGCCAGCAGTCAACAGGGAAAGGATCCCTACGAGCAGTACTTC.

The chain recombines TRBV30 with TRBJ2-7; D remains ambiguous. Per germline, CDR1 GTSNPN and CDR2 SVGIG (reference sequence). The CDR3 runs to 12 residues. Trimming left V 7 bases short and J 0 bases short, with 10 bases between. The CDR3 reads CAFTLSSYEQYF. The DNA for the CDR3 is TGTGCCTTTACCCTGAGCTCCTACGAGCAGTACTTC.